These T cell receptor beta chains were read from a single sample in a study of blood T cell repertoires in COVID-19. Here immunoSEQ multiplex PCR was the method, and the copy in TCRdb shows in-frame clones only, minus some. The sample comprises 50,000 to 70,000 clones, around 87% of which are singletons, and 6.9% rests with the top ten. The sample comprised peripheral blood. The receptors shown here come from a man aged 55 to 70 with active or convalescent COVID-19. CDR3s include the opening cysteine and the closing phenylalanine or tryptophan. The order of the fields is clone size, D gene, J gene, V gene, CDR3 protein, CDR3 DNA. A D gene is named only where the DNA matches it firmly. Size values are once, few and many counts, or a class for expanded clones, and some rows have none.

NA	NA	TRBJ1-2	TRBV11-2	CASSPPGLYYGYTF	TGTGCCAGCAGCCCTCCAGGGCTTTACTATGGCTACACCTTC
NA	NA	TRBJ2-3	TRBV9	CASSAETGDTQYF	TGTGCCAGCAGCGCAGAGACAGGTGATACGCAGTATTTT
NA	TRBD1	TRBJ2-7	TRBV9	CASSAGTAYEQYF	TGTGCCAGCAGCGCAGGGACAGCCTACGAGCAGTACTTC
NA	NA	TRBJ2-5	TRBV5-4	CAGSRTVQETQYF	TGTGCCGGGTCCCGGACAGTCCAAGAGACCCAGTACTTC
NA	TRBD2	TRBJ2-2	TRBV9	CASSERLAGGTGELFF	TGTGCCAGCAGCGAGAGGTTAGCGGGGGGCACCGGGGAGCTGTTTTTT
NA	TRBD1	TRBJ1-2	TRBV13	CASSSGQADYGYTF	TGTGCCAGCAGCTCTGGACAGGCCGACTATGGCTACACCTTC
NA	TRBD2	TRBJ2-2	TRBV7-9	CASSLGLAGGSTGELFF	TGTGCCAGCAGCTTGGGACTAGCGGGAGGGAGCACCGGGGAGCTGTTTTTT
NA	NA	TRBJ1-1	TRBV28	CASSFRTFEAFF	TGTGCCAGCAGTTTCCGGACATTTGAAGCTTTCTTT
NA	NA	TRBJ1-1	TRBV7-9	CASSSKGTEAFF	TGTGCCAGCAGCTCAAAGGGGACTGAAGCTTTCTTT
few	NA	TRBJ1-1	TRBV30	CAWSVGGLQGLAFF	TGTGCCTGGAGTGTAGGCGGTTTACAGGGTCTCGCTTTCTTT
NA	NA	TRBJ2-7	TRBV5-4	CASSFFRYEQYF	TGTGCCAGCAGCTTTTTTAGATACGAGCAGTACTTC
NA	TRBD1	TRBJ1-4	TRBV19	CASRTGATNEKLFF	TGTGCCAGTAGGACAGGGGCCACTAATGAAAAACTGTTTTTT
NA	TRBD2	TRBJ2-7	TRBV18	CASSPRQAGRGTGEQYF	TGTGCCAGCTCACCAAGACAAGCGGGGAGAGGTACAGGCGAGCAGTACTTC
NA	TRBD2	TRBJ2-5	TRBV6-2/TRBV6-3	CASSNLAGVFRETQYF	TGTGCCAGCAGCAACTTAGCGGGAGTATTTCGAGAGACCCAGTACTTC
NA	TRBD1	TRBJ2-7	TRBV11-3	CASSLLGTGGYEQYF	TGTGCCAGCAGCTTGCTCGGGACAGGGGGCTACGAGCAGTACTTC
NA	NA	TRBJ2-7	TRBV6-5	CASSQFTGEQYF	TGTGCCAGCAGCCAATTTACCGGCGAGCAGTACTTC
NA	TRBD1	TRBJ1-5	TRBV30	CAWSDRVFYQPQHF	TGTGCCTGGAGCGACAGGGTATTCTATCAGCCCCAGCATTTT
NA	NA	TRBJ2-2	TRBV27	CASSYGGRHPGELFF	TGTGCCAGCAGCTATGGTGGGAGGCACCCAGGGGAGCTGTTTTTT
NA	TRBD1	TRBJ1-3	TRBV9	CASSVVTGGNTIYF	TGTGCCAGCAGCGTAGTGACAGGGGGAAACACCATATATTTT
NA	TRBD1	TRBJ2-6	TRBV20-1	CSASRDRISGANVLTF	TGCAGTGCTAGTCGGGACAGGATCTCTGGGGCCAACGTCCTGACTTTC
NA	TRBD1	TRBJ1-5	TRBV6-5	CASRPGQGIQPQHF	TGTGCCAGTCGACCGGGACAGGGCATTCAGCCCCAGCATTTT
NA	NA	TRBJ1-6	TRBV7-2	CASSPETNSPLHF	TGTGCCAGCAGCCCAGAAACTAATTCACCCCTCCACTTT
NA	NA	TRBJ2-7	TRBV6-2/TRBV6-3	CASSRTFEQYF	TGTGCCAGCAGCCGGACATTCGAGCAGTACTTC
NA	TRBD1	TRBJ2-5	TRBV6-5	CASRDRVGQETQYF	TGTGCCAGCAGGGACAGGGTAGGGCAAGAGACCCAGTACTTC
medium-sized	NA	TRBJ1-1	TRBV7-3	CASSLNRYTEAFF	TGTGCCAGCAGCTTAAACAGGTACACTGAAGCTTTCTTT
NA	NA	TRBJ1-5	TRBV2	CASSKDTINQPQHF	TGTGCCAGCAGTAAGGACACTATCAATCAGCCCCAGCATTTT
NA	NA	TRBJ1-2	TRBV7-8	CASTRPGRGEGYGYTF	TGTGCCAGCACAAGGCCGGGACGGGGGGAAGGCTATGGCTACACCTTC
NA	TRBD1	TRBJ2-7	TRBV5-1	CASSTQGTGGYEQYF	TGCGCCAGCAGCACCCAGGGGACAGGGGGCTACGAGCAGTACTTC
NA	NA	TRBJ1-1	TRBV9	CASEGVAFF	TGTGCCAGCGAGGGGGTCGCTTTCTTT
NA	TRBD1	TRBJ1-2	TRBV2	CASRSDRGNYGYTF	TGTGCCAGCAGATCGGACAGGGGTAACTATGGCTACACCTTC
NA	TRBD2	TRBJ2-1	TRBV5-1	CASSLPLAGAYNEQFF	TGCGCCAGCAGCTTGCCCCTAGCGGGAGCCTACAATGAGCAGTTCTTC
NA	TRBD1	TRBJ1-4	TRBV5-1	CASSIGTGNEKLFF	TGCGCCAGCAGCATCGGGACAGGGAATGAAAAACTGTTTTTT
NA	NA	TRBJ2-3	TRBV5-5	CASSTQQGTSTDTQYF	TGTGCCAGCAGCACCCAACAGGGGACTAGCACAGATACGCAGTATTTT
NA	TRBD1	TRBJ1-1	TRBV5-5	CASSSGTGMGSGEAFF	TGTGCCAGCAGCTCAGGGACAGGGATGGGGTCTGGTGAAGCTTTCTTT
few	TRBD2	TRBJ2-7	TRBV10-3	CAISSTTGTSGRSLHEQYF	TGTGCCATCAGTTCTACGACCGGGACTAGCGGGAGAAGCCTCCACGAGCAGTACTTC
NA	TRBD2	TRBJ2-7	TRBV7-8	CASSLLSSGRVSHEQYF	TGTGCCAGCAGCTTATTGTCTAGCGGGAGGGTATCCCACGAGCAGTACTTC
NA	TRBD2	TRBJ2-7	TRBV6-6	CASRGGLAGVYEQYF	TGTGCCAGCAGGGGGGGACTAGCGGGAGTGTACGAGCAGTACTTC
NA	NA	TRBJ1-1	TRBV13	CASRSNSREAFF	TGTGCCAGCAGATCTAACTCCCGAGAAGCTTTCTTT
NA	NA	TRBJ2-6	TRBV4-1	CASTHDPQVSGANVLTF	TGCGCCAGCACCCACGATCCCCAGGTCTCTGGGGCCAACGTCCTGACTTTC
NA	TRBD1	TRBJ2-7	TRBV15	CATSRGQGQVPYEQYF	TGTGCCACCAGCAGGGGACAGGGTCAGGTTCCCTACGAGCAGTACTTC
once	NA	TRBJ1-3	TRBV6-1	CASSESGNELWRGNTIYF	TGTGCCAGCAGTGAATCGGGCAACGAACTCTGGAGGGGAAACACCATATATTTT
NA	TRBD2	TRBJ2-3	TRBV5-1	CASSRDSGGLGDTQYF	TGCGCCAGCAGTCGTGATAGCGGGGGATTGGGAGATACGCAGTATTTT
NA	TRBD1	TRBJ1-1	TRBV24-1	CAGFGQGESGGTEAFF	TGTGCCGGCTTTGGACAGGGGGAATCGGGGGGCACTGAAGCTTTCTTT
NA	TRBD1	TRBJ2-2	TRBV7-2	CASSKKTGVNTGELFF	TGTGCCAGCAGCAAGAAGACAGGGGTTAACACCGGGGAGCTGTTTTTT
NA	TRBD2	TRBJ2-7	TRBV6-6	CASSPRVVAGGLSYEQYF	TGTGCCAGCAGTCCTAGGGTGGTAGCGGGAGGGCTCTCCTACGAGCAGTACTTC
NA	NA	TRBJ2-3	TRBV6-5	CASSTTSSTDTQYF	TGTGCCAGCAGTACCACATCGAGCACAGATACGCAGTATTTT
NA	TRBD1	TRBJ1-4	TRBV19	CASSPGTDEKLFF	TGTGCCAGTAGTCCAGGGACAGATGAAAAACTGTTTTTT
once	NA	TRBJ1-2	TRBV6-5	CASSYASYGYTF	TGTGCCAGCAGTTACGCCAGCTATGGCTACACCTTC
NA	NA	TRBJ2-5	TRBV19	CASSTRVQETQYF	TGTGCCAGTAGCACTAGGGTCCAAGAGACCCAGTACTTC
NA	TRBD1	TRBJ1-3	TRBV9	CASSAIQGAVSGNTIYF	TGTGCCAGCAGCGCAATCCAGGGGGCCGTCTCTGGAAACACCATATATTTT
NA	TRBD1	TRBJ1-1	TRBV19	CASSIRTGNMNTEAFF	TGTGCCAGTAGTATACGGACAGGAAACATGAACACTGAAGCTTTCTTT
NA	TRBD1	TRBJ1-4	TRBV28	CASWGQGNEKLFF	TGTGCCAGCTGGGGACAGGGGAATGAAAAACTGTTTTTT
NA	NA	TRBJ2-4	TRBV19	CASSILRGNIQYF	TGTGCCAGTAGTATACTCCGGGGAAACATTCAGTACTTC